This TCR beta chain was observed in a study of cytomegalovirus exposure and HLA in healthy donors. The study, taken as a whole, reports: Associated with cytomegalovirus, according to the listing, were 150 to 200 TCR beta chains. The dataset shows that most TCR sequences were rare, while some public TCRs occurred in many donors.

Only in-frame clones appear in the TCRdb table, and some are missing; sequencing was by immunoSEQ multiplex PCR. The table includes 110,000 or so clones, 88% detected once. Comment on this clone: The antigen remains unidentified.

The CDR3 runs to 17 residues. J was trimmed by 0 bases and V by 1 base; bases with no gene match: 4. Germline CDR1 is SGHDT and CDR2 is YYEEEE. This sequence originates from a man aged 18 to 29 in good health and CMV-seronegative. The sequenced material came from PBMCs. The chain links TRBV5-6 to TRBJ2-3; 11 nucleotides match TRBD2. Here the CDR3 reads CASSLLGLAVSTDTQYF. The DNA for the CDR3 is TGTGCCAGCAGCTTGTTGGGACTAGCGGTAAGCACAGATACGCAGTATTTT.